This T cell receptor (beta chain) was profiled in a study of T cells in localized non-small cell lung cancer. The study's findings and limits: Overall survival was longer when the density of T cells in the blood was higher. Analysis by sequencing included only one tumor region, so heterogeneity remains possible. Uninvolved adjacent lung had the highest recorded T cell clonality, with tumor below it.

The trim removed 1 base at V and 7 bases at J, leaving 1 base unmatched. The germline gives CDR1 SNHLY, CDR2 FYNNEI. The length of the CDR3 is 13 residues. Sequencing was performed with immunoSEQ multiplex PCR; in TCRdb, only in-frame clones are kept and a portion is missing. Among roughly 15,000 clones listed, roughly 89% were seen once. The table lists this clone with a few counts. The antigen remains unidentified. V and J are TRBV2 and TRBJ1-2; 9 nucleotides align to TRBD1. Sequenced material: peripheral blood mononuclear cells, taken before any cancer treatment. The TCR sequence derives from a woman aged 40-75 years with stage III lung adenocarcinoma. CDR3 protein: CASSEGDRAGYTF. The CDR3 DNA is TGTGCCAGCAGTGAAGGGGACAGGGCTGGCTACACCTTC.